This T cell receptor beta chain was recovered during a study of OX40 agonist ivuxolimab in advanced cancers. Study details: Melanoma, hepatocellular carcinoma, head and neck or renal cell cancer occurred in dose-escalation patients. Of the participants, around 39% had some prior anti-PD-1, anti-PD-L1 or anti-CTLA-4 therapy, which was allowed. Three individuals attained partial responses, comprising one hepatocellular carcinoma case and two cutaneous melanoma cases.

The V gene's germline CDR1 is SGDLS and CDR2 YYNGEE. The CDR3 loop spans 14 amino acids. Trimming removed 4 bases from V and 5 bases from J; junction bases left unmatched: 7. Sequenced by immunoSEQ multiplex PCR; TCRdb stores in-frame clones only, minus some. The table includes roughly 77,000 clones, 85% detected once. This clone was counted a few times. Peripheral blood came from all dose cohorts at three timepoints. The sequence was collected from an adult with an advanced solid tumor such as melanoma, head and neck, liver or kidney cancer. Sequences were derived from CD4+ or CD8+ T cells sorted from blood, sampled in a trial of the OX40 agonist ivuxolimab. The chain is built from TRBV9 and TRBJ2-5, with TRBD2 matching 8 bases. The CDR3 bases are TGTGCCAGCAGCCCGCGGGGGGCCCCCGAGACCCAGTACTTC. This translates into CASSPRGAPETQYF. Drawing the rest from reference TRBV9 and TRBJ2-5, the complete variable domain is DSGVTQTPKHLITATGQRVTLRCSPRSGDLSVYWYQQSLDQGLQFLIQYYNGEERAKGNILERFSAQQFPDLHSELNLSSLELGDSALYFCASSPRGAPETQYFGPGTRLLVL.